Listed here are 4 T cell receptor beta chains from one sample, sequenced in a study of blood T cell repertoires in COVID-19 (TCRdb year 2020). Libraries were built with the immunoSEQ multiplex PCR assay. TCRdb obtained this table from immuneACCESS and retained in-frame rearrangements with V and J assigned. These tables miss some clones; where compared with another copy, unresolved V genes account for less than half of the shortfall, and the remainder is unexplained. Across this sample there are 200,000 to 300,000 clones, with about 91% seen only once. The top ten hold 2.5% to 3% of the sample. Sample: PBMCs or T cells enriched from blood (not recorded which). The receptors shown here come from a woman aged 25 to 39 with acute COVID-19.

The gene calls are TRBV2 and TRBJ1-1, with TRBD1 as a possible D gene (6 bases). Germline V gene data show CDR1 as SNHLY and CDR2 as FYNNEI. Trimming shortened V by 5 bases and J by 1 base, and 8 bases separated the two germline ends. The CDR3 spans 13 residues. CDR3 nucleotides: TGTGCCAGCAGTAGGGACACGAACACTGAAGCTTTCTTT. Residues: CASSRDTNTEAFF. Supplemented by reference TRBV2 and TRBJ1-1, the full variable domain reads EPEVTQTPSHQVTQMGQEVILRCVPISNHLYFYWYRQILGQKVEFLVSFYNNEISEKSEIFDDQFSVERPDGSNFTLKIRSTKLEDSAMYFCASSRDTNTEAFFGQGTRLTVV.

The V gene is TRBV5-1, the J gene TRBJ1-5; D is uncertain. Between the trimmed V and J ends, which lost 4 bases and 0 bases, there was a span of 17 bases. In germline, CDR1 is SGHRS, CDR2 YFSETQ. CDR3 length equals 17 residues. Here the CDR3 DNA reads TGCGCCAGCAGCCGCCTTCATGACTCAGATAGCAATCAGCCCCAGCATTTT. Translating it yields CASSRLHDSDSNQPQHF.

V is TRBV5-1 and J is TRBJ1-4, with TRBD1 as a possible D gene (5 bases). This CDR3 comprises 19 residues. The V end lost 1 base, the J end lost 4 bases, and 23 bases lay between the germline ends. Looked up from germline, CDR1 is SGHRS and CDR2 is YFSETQ. CDR3: CASSLNVGRGRQGNEKLFF. CDR3 nucleotide sequence: TGCGCCAGCAGCTTGAATGTAGGGAGAGGGAGGCAGGGTAATGAAAAACTGTTTTTT. The full variable domain, with the rest looked up from reference TRBV5-1 and TRBJ1-4, is KAGVTQTPRYLIKTRGQQVTLSCSPISGHRSVSWYQQTPGQGLQFLFEYFSETQRNKGNFPGRFSGRQFSNSRSEMNVSTLELGDSALYLCASSLNVGRGRQGNEKLFFGSGTQLSVL.

V usage is TRBV5-1 and J usage is TRBJ1-6; weak D call: TRBD1 (6 bases). The germline V and J ends were trimmed by 2 bases and 9 bases, with 9 bases remaining between them. The CDR3 has 13 residues. Germline-derived CDR1 and CDR2 are SGHRS and YFSETQ. The DNA for the CDR3 is TGCGCCAGCAGCTTAGGGGGAACTTCACCCCTCCACTTT. It specifies CASSLGGTSPLHF.